This TCR beta chain was recorded in a study of shared clonotypes between healthy human individuals. Study summary: The composition of the donors was two women and a few men aged 18 to 49. There were three CD4 naive, three CD4 memory, two CD8 naive and one CD8 memory plates per donor. Study-level results: Generally, naive subsets (rather than memory subsets) showed larger estimated richness. Sequencing of the sorted subsets was shown by rarefaction to be incomplete despite large depth.

Positive CCR7 selection of CD45RO-negative cells yielded the naive CD8 cells, and terminally differentiated effector memory CD45RA+ cells were excluded. Measured with immunoSEQ multiplex PCR; TCRdb has only the in-frame clones, and not every one. The sample has roughly 850,000 clones, 90% to 97% seen once. About this clone: Its specificity is not known.

The CDR3 runs to 17 residues. The sequence was collected from a man aged 25-40 years in good health. The chain employs TRBV21-1 and TRBJ1-5; TRBD1, the table's D call, lacks a check against the DNA. TRBV21-1 is a known pseudogene. The sample taken for sequencing was naive CD8+ T cells sorted from blood. This CDR3 is CASGRAGTTYSNQPQHF. For the CDR3, the DNA is TGTGCCAGCGGACGAGCCGGGACAACTTATAGCAATCAGCCCCAGCATTTT.